A selection of T cell receptor beta chains follows, all from one sample in a study of T cell responses to AZD1222 COVID-19 vaccine. Profiling relied on immunoSEQ multiplex PCR, and the TCRdb table lists in-frame clones only, not all of them. This table holds more than 140,000 clones, around 90% found once. Sequencing used peripheral blood, obtained on day 0 of AZD1222 vaccination. Every receptor here comes from an adult in good health. CDR3s include the opening cysteine and the closing phenylalanine or tryptophan. A D gene is named only where the DNA matches it firmly. Clone size is not always given. Where it is, it says once, few, many or a class for expanded clones.

j_call: TRBJ2-1
d_call: TRBD2
v_call: TRBV7-9
clone_size: .
cdr3_aa: CASSFSVVALAGNNEQFF
cdr3_nt: TGTGCCAGCAGCTTTAGTGTAGTAGCACTAGCGGGTAACAATGAGCAGTTCTTC

j_call: TRBJ1-4
d_call: .
v_call: TRBV27
clone_size: .
cdr3_aa: CASSDRTATNEKLFF
cdr3_nt: TGTGCCAGCAGTGATAGGACGGCAACTAATGAAAAACTGTTTTTT

j_call: TRBJ2-1
d_call: .
v_call: TRBV11-3
clone_size: .
cdr3_aa: CASSRGSASEQFF
cdr3_nt: TGTGCCAGCAGCCGAGGGAGTGCGAGTGAGCAGTTCTTC

j_call: TRBJ2-6
d_call: TRBD2
v_call: TRBV7-3
clone_size: .
cdr3_aa: CASSPVGGTGANVLTF
cdr3_nt: TGTGCCAGCAGCCCCGTGGGGGGGACTGGGGCCAACGTCCTGACTTTC

j_call: TRBJ2-1
d_call: TRBD2
v_call: TRBV30
clone_size: .
cdr3_aa: CAWSLGTSAIISYNEQFF
cdr3_nt: TGTGCCTGGAGTCTAGGGACTAGCGCCATAATCTCCTACAATGAGCAGTTCTTC

j_call: TRBJ2-2
d_call: .
v_call: TRBV7-9
clone_size: .
cdr3_aa: CASSLGGPNTGELFF
cdr3_nt: TGTGCCAGCAGCTTAGGGGGACCGAACACCGGGGAGCTGTTTTTT

j_call: TRBJ2-7
d_call: TRBD1
v_call: TRBV11-2
clone_size: .
cdr3_aa: CASSVPHRGLYEQYF
cdr3_nt: TGTGCCAGCAGCGTTCCTCACAGGGGGCTCTACGAGCAGTACTTC

j_call: TRBJ2-5
d_call: .
v_call: TRBV10-3
clone_size: once
cdr3_aa: CAISGSGSGSQETQYF
cdr3_nt: TGTGCCATCAGTGGGTCCGGGAGCGGTTCGCAAGAGACCCAGTACTTC

j_call: TRBJ1-2
d_call: .
v_call: TRBV27
clone_size: few
cdr3_aa: CAAGRYYGYTF
cdr3_nt: TGTGCGGCAGGGAGGTACTATGGCTACACCTTC

j_call: TRBJ2-7
d_call: TRBD1
v_call: TRBV6-2/TRBV6-3
clone_size: .
cdr3_aa: CASSWTGYEQYF
cdr3_nt: TGTGCCAGCAGCTGGACAGGGTACGAGCAGTACTTC

j_call: TRBJ2-1
d_call: .
v_call: TRBV7-2
clone_size: .
cdr3_aa: CASSLGVAMGNEQFF
cdr3_nt: TGTGCCAGCAGCTTAGGTGTGGCGATGGGAAATGAGCAGTTCTTC

j_call: TRBJ2-3
d_call: .
v_call: TRBV18
clone_size: .
cdr3_aa: CASSRVGDTQYF
cdr3_nt: TGTGCCAGCTCACGGGTAGGGGATACGCAGTATTTT

j_call: TRBJ1-2
d_call: .
v_call: TRBV13
clone_size: .
cdr3_aa: CASSLGLTANYGYTF
cdr3_nt: TGTGCCAGCAGCTTAGGCCTTACGGCTAACTATGGCTACACCTTC

j_call: TRBJ2-7
d_call: TRBD2
v_call: TRBV7-2
clone_size: .
cdr3_aa: CASSLGLGGGSGEQYF
cdr3_nt: TGTGCCAGCAGCTTAGGTTTGGGGGGAGGGTCTGGCGAGCAGTACTTC

j_call: TRBJ2-2
d_call: TRBD1
v_call: TRBV6-5
clone_size: .
cdr3_aa: CASSYYRGTGELFF
cdr3_nt: TGTGCCAGCAGTTACTACAGGGGAACCGGGGAGCTGTTTTTT

j_call: TRBJ1-4
d_call: .
v_call: TRBV5-1
clone_size: once
cdr3_aa: CASSSTQGTGEKLFF
cdr3_nt: TGCGCCAGCAGCTCAACACAGGGAACGGGTGAAAAACTGTTTTTT

j_call: TRBJ2-7
d_call: .
v_call: TRBV7-2
clone_size: .
cdr3_aa: CASSLESAREQYF
cdr3_nt: TGTGCCAGCAGCTTAGAGTCAGCGCGCGAGCAGTACTTC

j_call: TRBJ2-3
d_call: TRBD2
v_call: TRBV5-1
clone_size: .
cdr3_aa: CASSQGLDRDTQYF
cdr3_nt: TGCGCCAGCAGCCAAGGACTAGATAGGGATACGCAGTATTTT

j_call: TRBJ1-5
d_call: TRBD1
v_call: TRBV6-5
clone_size: .
cdr3_aa: CASSLGGQGDQPQHF
cdr3_nt: TGTGCCAGCTCCCTCGGGGGACAGGGGGACCAGCCCCAGCATTTT

j_call: TRBJ1-5
d_call: TRBD1
v_call: TRBV2
clone_size: .
cdr3_aa: CASSGGQGYPNQPQHF
cdr3_nt: TGTGCCAGCAGTGGGGGACAGGGGTATCCAAATCAGCCCCAGCATTTT

j_call: TRBJ2-1
d_call: TRBD2
v_call: TRBV3-1/TRBV3-2
clone_size: .
cdr3_aa: CASSQDSRLAGYYNEQFF
cdr3_nt: TGTGCCAGCAGCCAAGATTCTCGGCTAGCGGGGTATTATAATGAGCAGTTCTTC

j_call: TRBJ2-7
d_call: .
v_call: TRBV7-9
clone_size: .
cdr3_aa: CASSLVSGDTQDYEQYF
cdr3_nt: TGTGCCAGCAGCTTAGTATCCGGGGACACACAAGACTACGAGCAGTACTTC

j_call: TRBJ1-3
d_call: .
v_call: TRBV5-4
clone_size: .
cdr3_aa: CASSYPGTEVNTIYF
cdr3_nt: TGTGCCAGCAGCTACCCCGGGACTGAAGTAAACACCATATATTTT

j_call: TRBJ2-5
d_call: .
v_call: TRBV7-9
clone_size: .
cdr3_aa: CASSLFGRTASGTQYF
cdr3_nt: TGTGCCAGCAGCTTATTCGGACGGACGGCCTCGGGGACCCAGTACTTC

j_call: TRBJ2-3
d_call: .
v_call: TRBV19
clone_size: .
cdr3_aa: CASSIGLHTDTQYF
cdr3_nt: TGTGCCAGTAGTATCGGACTTCACACAGATACGCAGTATTTT

j_call: TRBJ2-7
d_call: .
v_call: TRBV7-9
clone_size: .
cdr3_aa: CASSLGVAQREQYF
cdr3_nt: TGTGCCAGCAGCTTAGGGGTAGCTCAGAGGGAGCAGTACTTC

j_call: TRBJ2-5
d_call: .
v_call: TRBV7-2
clone_size: .
cdr3_aa: CASSLALWGETQYF
cdr3_nt: TGTGCCAGCAGCTTAGCGCTCTGGGGGGAGACCCAGTACTTC

j_call: TRBJ1-1
d_call: .
v_call: TRBV12-3/TRBV12-4
clone_size: .
cdr3_aa: CASSFRGTEAFF
cdr3_nt: TGTGCCAGCAGTTTTCGGGGAACTGAAGCTTTCTTT

j_call: TRBJ2-7
d_call: .
v_call: TRBV6-1
clone_size: .
cdr3_aa: CASNPRGSSYEQYF
cdr3_nt: TGTGCCAGCAACCCGAGGGGGAGCTCCTACGAGCAGTACTTC

j_call: TRBJ2-7
d_call: .
v_call: TRBV11-2
clone_size: .
cdr3_aa: CASSSLSWGSSYEQYF
cdr3_nt: TGTGCCAGCAGCTCCCTTAGCTGGGGGAGCTCCTACGAGCAGTACTTC

j_call: TRBJ2-2
d_call: .
v_call: TRBV27
clone_size: .
cdr3_aa: CASKTLASTGELFF
cdr3_nt: TGTGCCAGCAAAACCTTAGCGTCCACCGGGGAGCTGTTTTTT